The 21 T cell receptor beta chains presented below share a single source sample, sequenced in a study of T cell repertoires in cytomegalovirus infection (dated by TCRdb to the late 2010s). Their specific antigens are unknown. TCRdb shows the sequencer as Illumina HiSeq 1500. TCRdb reran the public reads through fastp at Q25 and MiXCR, keeping productive beta chains. CDR3 protein sequences are deduplicated, and each keeps its most common genes and DNA. Present in this sample are a few hundred thousand distinct CDR3 sequences, around 40% of which were seen just once. The top ten clones comprise 48% of the sample. The treatment or condition label of this sample denotes: in vitro stimulation with specific CMV peptide epitopes to enrich CMV-specific T cells. The material was cultured PBMCs, obtained from culture after CMV antigen stimulation. The receptor source for this set is a human donor in good health (CMV status not recorded). Some clones in this sample may be carry-over from other donors' samples.

The chain couples TRBV7-8 to TRBJ2-1, with D unresolved. CDR1 SGHVS and CDR2 FQNEAQ come from the germline V gene. Deletions cut 4 bases from V and 8 bases from J, with 12 bases between. The CDR3 spans 13 residues. The CDR3 DNA is TGTGCCAGCAGCTATAAGGGTACCGATGAGCAGTTCTTC. Its translation: CASSYKGTDEQFF.

The rearrangement joins TRBV11-2 to TRBJ2-1; D is tentatively TRBD1 or TRBD2 (5 bases each). This CDR3 region has 16 residues. Germline loops: CDR1 SGHAT, CDR2 FQNNGV. V lost 2 bases and J lost 0, with 11 bases in between. The CDR3, as DNA: TGTGCCAGCAGCTTATCAGGGCGGGCCTCCTACAATGAGCAGTTCTTC. It encodes CASSLSGRASYNEQFF. Combining the CDR3 with reference TRBV11-2 and TRBJ2-1 gives the whole variable domain EAGVAQSPRYKIIEKRQSVAFWCNPISGHATLYWYQQILGQGPKLLIQFQNNGVVDDSQLPKDRFSAERLKGVDSTLKIQPAKLEDSAVYLCASSLSGRASYNEQFFGPGTRLTVL.

There are a few counts of this clonotype. The V call is TRBV19, the J call TRBJ1-2; D perhaps matches TRBD1 (6 bases). Trimming took off 1 base at V and 3 bases at J, with 12 bases between the two ends. This CDR3 is built from 15 residues. CDR1 and CDR2 from the germline V gene are LNHDA and SQIVND (reference sequence). The CDR3 loop reads CASSIVGAGDYGYTF. The DNA of the CDR3 is TGTGCCAGTAGTATAGTCGGCGCAGGGGACTATGGCTACACCTTC.

The chain links TRBV6-2 or TRBV6-3 to TRBJ2-2; no clear D gene. V lost 0 bases and J 13 bases, leaving 15 bases between the germline ends. There are 14 residues in the CDR3. In germline, CDR1 is MNHEY, CDR2 SVGEGT. The CDR3 protein is CASSYSDDLGGLFF. The CDR3 region has the DNA TGTGCCAGCAGTTACTCGGACGACCTCGGTGGGCTGTTTTTT.

The chain links TRBV11-3 to TRBJ2-7; possible D gene TRBD1, 6 bases. The CDR3 contains 15 residues. Germline values: CDR1 SGHNT, CDR2 YENEEA. V lost 5 bases to trimming and J lost 6 bases, with 20 bases between them. As DNA, the CDR3 is TGTGCCAGCAGCCTGGGTGAGGGCCTAGGGGGCGAGCAGTACTTC. Residues: CASSLGEGLGGEQYF.

This clonotype was seen more than once but under ten times. The V gene is TRBV7-2, the J gene TRBJ2-3; D is unclear. CDR1 and CDR2 from the germline V gene are SGHTA and FQGNSA. Trimming removed 6 bases from V and 4 bases from J, with 17 bases in between. This CDR3 has 15 residues. The CDR3 nucleotides are TGTGCCAGCAGTCGCCGGAACGTAGGATCAGATACGCAGTATTTT. As protein: CASSRRNVGSDTQYF.

This clonotype has just a few counts. The V gene is TRBV5-1, the J gene TRBJ1-1; D ambiguous. The germline V gene encodes CDR1 SGHRS and CDR2 YFSETQ. CDR3 length equals 14 residues. The V end was cut by 0 bases, the J end by 0 bases, with 6 bases between. The CDR3 loop is CASSLVGVNTEAFF. The CDR3 DNA reads as TGCGCCAGCAGCTTGGTCGGGGTGAACACTGAAGCTTTCTTT.

The chain joins TRBV27 to TRBJ2-5, with 13 positions matching TRBD2. This CDR3 has 15 amino acids. With V trimmed by 4 bases and J by 5 bases, 4 bases remained unmatched. Germline lookup yields CDR1 MNHEY and CDR2 SMNVEV (reference sequence). This CDR3 reads CASSWTSGRGETQYF. In DNA, the CDR3 is TGTGCCAGCAGTTGGACTAGCGGGAGAGGTGAGACCCAGTACTTC.

The V call is TRBV7-2, the J call TRBJ1-1; unclear D gene. V was trimmed by 6 bases and J by 3 bases, leaving 14 bases between them. The CDR3 has 14 residues. The germline V gene has CDR1 SGHTA and CDR2 FQGNSA. The CDR3 sequence: CASSSSRVDTEAFF. The CDR3 nucleotides read TGTGCCAGCAGTTCTTCTAGGGTGGACACTGAAGCTTTCTTT.

The V call is TRBV7-9, the J call TRBJ2-2; D possibly matches TRBD1 or TRBD2 (6 bases each). The CDR3 extends over 16 amino acids. Germline V CDR1 and CDR2: SEHNR, FQNEAQ (reference sequence). Trimming pared 9 bases from V and 6 bases from J, leaving 23 bases between. CDR3 residues: CASRQAGPMGAGELFF. In nucleotides, the CDR3 is TGTGCCAGTAGACAGGCGGGACCGATGGGGGCCGGGGAGCTGTTTTTT.

This clonotype was recorded once. Because the CDR3 is missing its conserved closing phenylalanine or tryptophan, this is likely a read error. This rearrangement joins TRBV6-6 to TRBJ2-7, with 9 bases matching TRBD1. J gave up 3 bases and V 5 bases, and 8 bases lay outside the gene matches. CDR1 and CDR2 (germline): MNHNY, SVGAGI (reference sequence). CDR3 size: 15 residues. The CDR3 protein is CASSERTGEIYEQYS. The DNA for the CDR3 is TGTGCCAGCAGTGAGCGGACAGGGGAAATCTACGAGCAGTACTCC.

J is TRBJ2-5 and V is TRBV2; D might be TRBD2 (6 bases). This CDR3 is built from 13 residues. Germline-derived CDR1 and CDR2 are SNHLY and FYNNEI. Trimming shortened V by 5 bases and J by 7 bases, and 14 bases separated the two germline ends. The chain's CDR3 is CASSRDSGGTQYF. In DNA form, the CDR3 reads TGTGCCAGCAGTCGGGACTCAGGTGGGACCCAGTACTTC.

This chain uses TRBV7-6 with TRBJ1-2; weak D call: TRBD1 (5 bases). Germline assignment: CDR1 SGHVS and CDR2 FNYEAQ. Trimming stripped 5 bases from V and 4 bases from J, with 20 bases between. This CDR3 has 16 residues. The DNA for the CDR3 is TGTGCCAGCAGCCCACTCCCAGGGCCGGAACTCTATGGCTACACCTTC. Its translation is CASSPLPGPELYGYTF.

This sequence joins TRBV5-4 and TRBJ2-2; the match to TRBD1 covers 12 bases. The CDR3 contains 17 residues. The germline gives CDR1 SGHNT, CDR2 YYREEE (reference sequence). V shed 4 bases, J shed 4 bases, and the junction held 8 bases outside the gene matches. Here the CDR3 reads CASSRSGTGGRTGELFF. As DNA, the CDR3 is TGTGCCAGCAGCCGTTCAGGGACAGGGGGCCGCACCGGGGAGCTGTTTTTT.

This chain links TRBV7-9 with TRBJ2-7, with a possible D match to TRBD1 (6 bases). Germline V CDR1 and CDR2: SEHNR, FQNEAQ (reference sequence). The CDR3 sequence is 16 residues long. Trimming left V 2 bases short and J 7 bases short, with 21 bases between. The CDR3 DNA follows: TGTGCCAGCAGCTTACTCCAACAGGGCCCCGTGGGGGAGCAGTACTTC. This translates into CASSLLQQGPVGEQYF.

In its sample, this clonotype was seen a few times. The chain has TRBV7-6 and TRBJ2-7; D unresolved. The CDR3 consists of 12 residues. V dropped 5 bases and J dropped 3 bases, with 8 bases sitting between them. Germline V gene data show CDR1 as SGHVS and CDR2 as FNYEAQ. The CDR3 loop reads CASSTDFYEQYF. CDR3 coding DNA: TGTGCCAGCAGCACCGACTTCTACGAGCAGTACTTC.

This clonotype has a count of ten or more. The chain links TRBV11-2 to TRBJ1-1; tentative D call: TRBD1 (6 bases). Germline values: CDR1 SGHAT, CDR2 FQNNGV. The length of the CDR3 is 14 residues. Between the trimmed V and J ends, which lost 3 bases and 4 bases, there was a span of 12 bases. This chain's CDR3 is CASSLGGAGTEAFF. CDR3 sequence (DNA): TGTGCCAGCAGCTTGGGGGGCGCGGGCACTGAAGCTTTCTTT.

The gene calls are TRBV7-2 and TRBJ2-5; weak D call: TRBD2 (6 bases). The germline V and J ends were trimmed by 3 bases and 9 bases, with 11 bases remaining between them. Germline lookup yields CDR1 SGHTA and CDR2 FQGNSA. The CDR3 totals 12 residues. The CDR3 region is CASSFGVAAQYF. As DNA, the CDR3 is TGTGCCAGCAGCTTTGGGGTAGCGGCCCAGTACTTC.

At least ten counts were recorded for this clonotype. The genes are TRBV7-2 and TRBJ2-5; D remains ambiguous. V was trimmed by 5 bases and J by 3 bases, leaving 13 bases between them. There are 14 residues in the CDR3. Germline V gene sequence: CDR1 SGHTA, CDR2 FQGNSA. The CDR3 nucleotides are TGTGCCAGCAGCGACCTAGTACGTAAAGAGACCCAGTACTTC. This sequence encodes CASSDLVRKETQYF.

This clonotype occurred a few times. The chain has TRBV4-1 and TRBJ2-3; 7 nucleotides agree with TRBD2. The ends lost 4 bases at V and 3 bases at J; junction bases unmatched: 10. The CDR3 has 16 amino acids. Germline V gives CDR1 MGHRA, CDR2 YSYEKL. The CDR3 DNA reads as TGCGCCAGCAGCCCCGGGGGGTACGGACCAACAGATACGCAGTATTTT. It encodes CASSPGGYGPTDTQYF.

In this sample, this clonotype turned up a few times. This sequence joins TRBV10-3 and TRBJ2-1; 14 bases map to TRBD2. The CDR3 loop spans 18 amino acids. The V and J ends lost 6 bases and 2 bases, in that order; junction bases with no gene match: 9. Germline CDR1 and CDR2: ENHRY and SYGVKD. The CDR3 region is CAIRGGTSGSEPYNEQFF. CDR3 coding DNA: TGTGCCATCAGGGGGGGGACTAGCGGGAGTGAACCCTACAATGAGCAGTTCTTC.